This record looks at one TCR beta chain sequence and its context. Its cognate antigen is unknown. TCRdb reprocessed the 5' RACE reads with MiXCR, giving one entry per CDR3 protein. The sample holds 180,000 or so distinct CDR3 sequences; around 10% are singletons and the top ten take 3% to 4%. After removal of 0 bases from V and 6 bases from J, the junction contained 2 bases not matched to a gene. This CDR3 is 13 amino acids long. This sample is part of a study of T-cell memory formation after mild COVID-19. Study results and limitations: Among CD4+ contracting clones, most were CM and EM, and CD8+ ones EMRA.

The V call is TRBV23-1, the J call TRBJ2-7; 7 positions agree with TRBD2. TRBV23-1 is sorted into the ORF group, with uncertain function. The material sequenced was PBMCs or a T cell subset sorted from them (not recorded which). The TCR comes from a man between 18 and 29 years old who had mild COVID-19 (a few samples of this study predate the infection). Cell type and time point are not known. The CDR3 coding sequence is TGCGCCAGCAGTCAATCGGGAGGGCCCGAGCAGTACTTC. Protein product: CASSQSGGPEQYF.